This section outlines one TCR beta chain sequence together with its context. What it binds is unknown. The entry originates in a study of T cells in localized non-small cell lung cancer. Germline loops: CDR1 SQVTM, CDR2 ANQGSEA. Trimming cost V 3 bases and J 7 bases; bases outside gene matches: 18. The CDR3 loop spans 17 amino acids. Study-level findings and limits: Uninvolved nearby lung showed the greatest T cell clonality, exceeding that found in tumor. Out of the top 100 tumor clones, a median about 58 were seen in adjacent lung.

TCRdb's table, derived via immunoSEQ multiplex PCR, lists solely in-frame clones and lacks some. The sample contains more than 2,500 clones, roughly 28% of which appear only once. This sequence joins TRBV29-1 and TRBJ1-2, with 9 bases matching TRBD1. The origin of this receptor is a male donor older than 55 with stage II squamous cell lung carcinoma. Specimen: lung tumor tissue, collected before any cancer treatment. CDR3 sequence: CSVDNTFLTGGDRGYTF. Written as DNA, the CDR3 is TGCAGCGTTGATAATACCTTTCTCACAGGGGGCGATCGTGGCTACACCTTC.